The 19 T cell receptor beta chains presented below share a single source sample, sequenced in a study of shared clonotypes between healthy human individuals. Generated by immunoSEQ multiplex PCR, the TCRdb table keeps only in-frame clones and is missing some. The sample contains roughly 2,000,000 clones, around 93% of which appear only once. CD45RO-negative CD8 cells positively selected for CCR7 made up the naive population, which excluded terminally differentiated effector memory CD45RA+ cells. The sample comprised naive CD8+ T cells from PBMCs. These receptors came from a man aged 18 to 29 in good health. Some clones in this sample may be carry-over from other donors' samples.

This clone has just one count. The gene calls are TRBV5-8 and TRBJ2-5; TRBD2 aligns across 8 bases. This CDR3 has 15 residues. Trimming took 1 base from V and 4 from J; bases not matched to a gene: 6. CDR1 is SGHTS, CDR2 YDEGEE, per germline. The CDR3 coding sequence is TGTGCCAGCAGCTTGCATGGACTAGCTCGAGAGACCCAGTACTTC. Protein sequence: CASSLHGLARETQYF.

The genes are TRBV6-1 and TRBJ1-1; no firm D call. Germline loops: CDR1 MNHNS, CDR2 SASEGT. V dropped 2 bases and J dropped 2 bases, with 9 bases sitting between them. The CDR3 has 14 amino acids. The CDR3 protein is CASSEFVGNTEAFF. CDR3 in DNA: TGTGCCAGCAGTGAATTCGTTGGTAACACTGAAGCTTTCTTT.

The chain employs TRBV2 and TRBJ2-7; D might be TRBD2 (6 bases). The CDR3 totals 12 residues. The V and J ends lost 9 bases and 2 bases respectively, with 11 bases between them. Germline-derived CDR1 and CDR2 are SNHLY and FYNNEI. The CDR3: CASRRGTYEQYF. The CDR3 DNA follows: TGTGCCAGTAGGCGGGGAACCTACGAGCAGTACTTC.

V usage is TRBV7-3 and J usage is TRBJ2-2; D call uncertain. The germline V and J ends were trimmed by 5 bases and 1 base, with 8 bases remaining between them. The CDR3 contains 14 residues. Germline V gene data show CDR1 as SGHTA and CDR2 as FQGTGA. CDR3 sequence reads: CASSPRQNTGELFF. The DNA for the CDR3 is TGTGCCAGCAGCCCTCGACAGAACACCGGGGAGCTGTTTTTT.

This clone was counted a single time. The chain uses TRBV5-1 and TRBJ2-5; D call uncertain. V shed 4 bases and J shed 4 bases, with 11 bases lying between them. This CDR3 comprises 13 residues. The germline V gene has CDR1 SGHRS and CDR2 YFSETQ. The CDR3 region is CASSGVTGETQYF. CDR3 DNA sequence: TGCGCCAGCAGCGGAGTGACCGGAGAGACCCAGTACTTC.

Concerning this clone: This sample includes further DNA sequences coding for the same CDR3. CDR3 sequence: CASSLGGSYEQYF. For the CDR3, the DNA is TGTGCCAGCAGTTTAGGGGGGTCCTACGAGCAGTACTTC. The gene calls are TRBV27 and TRBJ2-7; possible D gene TRBD2, 6 bases. The V gene lost 2 bases and the J gene lost 1 base, with 6 bases spanning the gap. Germline loops: CDR1 MNHEY, CDR2 SMNVEV (reference sequence). The CDR3 covers 13 residues.

V usage is TRBV11-2 and J usage is TRBJ2-7; D uncertain. V was pared by 5 bases and J by 6 bases, with 8 bases between. The CDR3 extends over 11 amino acids. From germline, CDR1 is SGHAT and CDR2 FQNNGV. CDR3: CASSPPSEQYF. CDR3 nucleotide sequence: TGTGCCAGCAGCCCCCCCAGCGAGCAGTACTTC. The full variable domain, rest sourced from reference TRBV11-2 and TRBJ2-7, is EAGVAQSPRYKIIEKRQSVAFWCNPISGHATLYWYQQILGQGPKLLIQFQNNGVVDDSQLPKDRFSAERLKGVDSTLKIQPAKLEDSAVYLCASSPPSEQYFGPGTRLTVT.

The CDR3 nucleotides are TGTGCCTGGAGTGCCCGTCCTAGCGGGTGGGTAGAGACCCAGTACTTC. It codes for CAWSARPSGWVETQYF. The J gene is TRBJ2-5, the V gene TRBV30; TRBD2 aligns across 8 bases. The J segment lost 4 bases and the V segment lost 1 base, leaving 11 bases of the junction unmatched. The germline gives CDR1 GTSNPN, CDR2 SVGIG (reference sequence). The length of the CDR3 is 16 residues. The full variable domain, with the rest looked up from reference TRBV30 and TRBJ2-5, is SQTIHQWPATLVQPVGSPLSLECTVEGTSNPNLYWYRQAAGRGLQLLFYSVGIGQISSEVPQNLSASRPQDRQFILSSKKLLLSDSGFYLCAWSARPSGWVETQYFGPGTRLLVL.

The chain carries TRBV7-9 and TRBJ1-3, with a possible D match to TRBD1 (5 bases). The CDR3 is 17 amino acids. Trimming removed 2 bases from V and 3 bases from J, with 17 bases in between. Germline assignment: CDR1 SEHNR and CDR2 FQNEAQ (reference sequence). The CDR3 DNA reads as TGTGCCAGCAGCTTAAAAAGGGACCCCCGTAATGGAAACACCATATATTTT. The encoded protein is CASSLKRDPRNGNTIYF.

The chain is built from TRBV30 and TRBJ1-1; 7 bases fit TRBD1. Trimming removed 0 bases from V and 4 bases from J; junction bases left unmatched: 14. Looked up from germline, CDR1 is GTSNPN and CDR2 is SVGIG (reference sequence). The CDR3 covers 17 residues. The CDR3: CAWSVPNRGVSGTEAFF. The CDR3 nucleotides read TGTGCCTGGAGTGTACCCAACAGGGGTGTTTCGGGCACTGAAGCTTTCTTT. Full variable domain (missing parts from reference TRBV30 and TRBJ1-1): SQTIHQWPATLVQPVGSPLSLECTVEGTSNPNLYWYRQAAGRGLQLLFYSVGIGQISSEVPQNLSASRPQDRQFILSSKKLLLSDSGFYLCAWSVPNRGVSGTEAFFGQGTRLTVV.

The chain is built from TRBV9 and TRBJ2-3; D possibly uses TRBD1 or TRBD2 (6 bases each). The germline V gene has CDR1 SGDLS and CDR2 YYNGEE. The V gene lost 0 bases and the J gene lost 0 bases, with 11 bases spanning the gap. This CDR3 comprises 16 residues. The CDR3 reads CASSVVGGRSTDTQYF. The CDR3 DNA reads as TGTGCCAGCAGCGTAGTAGGGGGGCGTAGCACAGATACGCAGTATTTT.

The gene calls are TRBV28 and TRBJ2-7; D remains ambiguous. With 3 bases removed from V and 2 bases from J, the gap between germline ends came to 5 bases. CDR3 length: 12 residues. Germline CDR1 and CDR2: MDHEN and SYDVKM. The CDR3: CASSFDTYEQYF. DNA of the CDR3: TGTGCCAGCAGTTTCGATACCTACGAGCAGTACTTC.

V usage is TRBV28 and J usage is TRBJ1-1, with D perhaps matching TRBD1 (5 bases). The V and J ends lost 7 bases and 10 bases respectively, with 25 bases between them. The germline V gene encodes CDR1 MDHEN and CDR2 SYDVKM. This CDR3 region has 15 residues. CDR3 region: CASTPRSDIHPGAFF. The CDR3 DNA is TGTGCCAGCACCCCCCGTTCGGACATTCACCCTGGAGCTTTCTTT.

J is TRBJ1-5 and V is TRBV19, with D possibly TRBD1 on 6 matching bases. The V gene's germline CDR1 is LNHDA and CDR2 SQIVND (reference sequence). The V gene lost 1 base and the J gene lost 10 bases, with 20 bases spanning the gap. CDR3 length: 16 residues. In DNA form, the CDR3 reads TGTGCCAGTAGTATAGCTCGTGCCAGGGGCTATGAACCCCAGCATTTT. Translating it yields CASSIARARGYEPQHF.

V and J are TRBV5-6 and TRBJ2-7; D uncertain. Trimming took off 0 bases at V and 6 bases at J, with 13 bases between the two ends. Germline CDR1 is SGHDT and CDR2 is YYEEEE. The CDR3 contains 14 residues. CDR3 DNA sequence: TGTGCCAGCAGCTTGGCCTCGGCCATGGGCGAGCAGTACTTC. Translation gives CASSLASAMGEQYF.

The J gene is TRBJ1-2, the V gene TRBV10-2; D unclear. The CDR3 contains 12 residues. Germline V gene sequence: CDR1 WSHSY, CDR2 SAAADI. V lost 4 bases and J lost 4, with 7 bases in between. This chain's CDR3 is CASSGGIYGYTF. CDR3 coding DNA: TGCGCCAGCAGTGGAGGTATCTATGGCTACACCTTC.

The gene calls are TRBV4-3 and TRBJ2-6; TRBD1 aligns across 9 bases. After removal of 1 base from V and 0 bases from J, the junction contained 7 bases not matched to a gene. Germline lookup yields CDR1 LGHNA and CDR2 YSLEER. The CDR3 runs 19 residues. CDR3 protein: CASSQALGQGISGANVLTF. CDR3 in DNA: TGCGCCAGCAGCCAAGCTCTCGGACAGGGGATCTCTGGGGCCAACGTCCTGACTTTC.

This chain uses TRBV15 with TRBJ2-2, with D possibly being TRBD1 (6 bases). The CDR3 extends over 17 amino acids. Trimming removed 1 base from V and 0 bases from J, with 12 bases in between. Germline assignment: CDR1 LNHNV and CDR2 YYDKDF (reference sequence). This CDR3 reads CATSRGGTHANTGELFF. For the CDR3, the DNA is TGTGCCACCAGCAGAGGGGGGACACATGCGAACACCGGGGAGCTGTTTTTT.

The chain couples TRBV29-1 to TRBJ2-7; 12 nucleotides align to TRBD2. The germline V gene has CDR1 SQVTM and CDR2 ANQGSEA. Trimming at V came to 5 bases and at J to 3 bases, leaving 5 bases not matched to a gene. The CDR3 runs to 14 residues. The CDR3 spells CSVRLAGAIYEQYF. The CDR3, as DNA: TGCAGCGTTCGACTAGCGGGGGCTATCTACGAGCAGTACTTC.